This TCR beta chain was obtained from a study of cytomegalovirus exposure and HLA in healthy donors. Study-level information: Earlier findings included more than 95 million unique TCR beta sequences obtained from 150 million to 200 million T cells. Study-level findings and limits: An analysis done earlier found most TCR beta V segments productive about 87% or about 30% of the time.

V trimming: 0 bases; J trimming: 10 bases; junction bases outside the gene matches: 2. Germline CDR1 is MNHEY and CDR2 is SMNVEV (reference sequence). CDR3 length equals 15 residues. Amplification used 60 Vbeta primers and 13 Jbeta primers. Generated by immunoSEQ multiplex PCR, the TCRdb table keeps only in-frame clones and is missing some. The repertoire holds 100,000 to 120,000 clones, with 75% to 85% as singletons. This clone occurred once. The antigen is unknown. This receptor was identified in a man aged 30 to 45 in good health and CMV-seronegative. The source material was PBMCs. The rearrangement uses TRBV27 and TRBJ1-6, with TRBD1 identical over 11 bases. The CDR3 DNA reads TGTGCCAGCAGTTTATCGGGACAGGGGGGCTCACCCCTCCACTTT. This translates into CASSLSGQGGSPLHF.